This T cell receptor (beta chain) was sequenced in a study of blood T cell repertoires in COVID-19. Turning to the study itself: Samples taken during acute and convalescent COVID-19 were collected in the United States, Italy and Spain.

The table came from immunoSEQ multiplex PCR; TCRdb's copy has only in-frame clones and leaves some out. The data show 200,000 or so clones, with approximately 84% seen just once and about 1.8% held by the top ten. This clone was seen once. Donors in Cohort 3 counted as recovered after two negative PCRs, clearance, or symptom resolution. In germline, CDR1 is LGHNA, CDR2 YNFKEQ. V was pared by 3 bases and J by 1 base, with 2 bases of the junction left unmatched. The CDR3 has 15 residues. V usage is TRBV4-2 and J usage is TRBJ1-1, with 10 bases matching TRBD1. The TCR originated in a man aged 55 to 70 who had recovered from COVID-19. Input material: PBMCs or T cells enriched from blood (not recorded which). The CDR3 is CASSQGDRGNTEAFF. DNA for the CDR3: TGTGCCAGCAGCCAGGGGGACAGGGGGAACACTGAAGCTTTCTTT.